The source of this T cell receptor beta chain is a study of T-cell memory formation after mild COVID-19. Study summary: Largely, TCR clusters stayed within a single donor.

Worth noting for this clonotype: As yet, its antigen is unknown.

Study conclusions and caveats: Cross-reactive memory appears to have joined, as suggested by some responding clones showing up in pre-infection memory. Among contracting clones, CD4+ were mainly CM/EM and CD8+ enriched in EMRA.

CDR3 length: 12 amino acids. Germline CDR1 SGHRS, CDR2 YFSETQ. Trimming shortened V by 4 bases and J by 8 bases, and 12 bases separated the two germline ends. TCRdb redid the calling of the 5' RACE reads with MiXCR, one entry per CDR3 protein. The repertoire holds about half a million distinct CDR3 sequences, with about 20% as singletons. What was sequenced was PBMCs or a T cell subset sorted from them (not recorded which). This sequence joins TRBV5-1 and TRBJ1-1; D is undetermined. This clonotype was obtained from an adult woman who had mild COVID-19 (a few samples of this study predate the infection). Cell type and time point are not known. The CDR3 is CASSLVGREAFF. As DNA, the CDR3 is TGCGCCAGCAGCCTCGTGGGGAGAGAAGCTTTCTTT.